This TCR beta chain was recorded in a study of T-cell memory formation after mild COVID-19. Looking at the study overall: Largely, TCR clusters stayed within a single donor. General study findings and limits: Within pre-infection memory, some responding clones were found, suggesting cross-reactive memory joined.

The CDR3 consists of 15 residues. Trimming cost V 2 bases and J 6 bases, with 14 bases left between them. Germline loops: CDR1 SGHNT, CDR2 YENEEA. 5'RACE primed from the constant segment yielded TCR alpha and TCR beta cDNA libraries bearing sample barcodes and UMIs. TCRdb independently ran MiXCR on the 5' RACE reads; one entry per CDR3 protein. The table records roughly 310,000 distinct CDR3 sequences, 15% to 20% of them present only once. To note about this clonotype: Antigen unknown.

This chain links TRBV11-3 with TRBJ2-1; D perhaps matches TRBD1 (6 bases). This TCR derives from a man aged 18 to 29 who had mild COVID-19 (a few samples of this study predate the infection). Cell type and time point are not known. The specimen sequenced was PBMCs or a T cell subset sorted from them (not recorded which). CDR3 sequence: CASSLMGAERNEQFF. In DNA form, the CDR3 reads TGTGCCAGCAGCTTAATGGGGGCGGAGCGCAATGAGCAGTTCTTC.